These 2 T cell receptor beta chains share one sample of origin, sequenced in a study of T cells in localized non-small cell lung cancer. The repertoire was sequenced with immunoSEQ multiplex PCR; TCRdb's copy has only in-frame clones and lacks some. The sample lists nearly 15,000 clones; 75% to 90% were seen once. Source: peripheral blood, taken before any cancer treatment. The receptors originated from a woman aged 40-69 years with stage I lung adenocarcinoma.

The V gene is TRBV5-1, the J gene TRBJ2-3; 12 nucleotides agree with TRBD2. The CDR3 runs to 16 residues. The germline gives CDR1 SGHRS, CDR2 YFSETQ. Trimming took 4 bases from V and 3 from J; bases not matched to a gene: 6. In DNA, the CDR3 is TGCGCCAGCAGCCCTAGCGGGGGGGCTGTAACAGATACGCAGTATTTT. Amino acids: CASSPSGGAVTDTQYF. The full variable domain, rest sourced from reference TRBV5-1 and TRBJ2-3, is KAGVTQTPRYLIKTRGQQVTLSCSPISGHRSVSWYQQTPGQGLQFLFEYFSETQRNKGNFPGRFSGRQFSNSRSEMNVSTLELGDSALYLCASSPSGGAVTDTQYFGPGTRLTVL.

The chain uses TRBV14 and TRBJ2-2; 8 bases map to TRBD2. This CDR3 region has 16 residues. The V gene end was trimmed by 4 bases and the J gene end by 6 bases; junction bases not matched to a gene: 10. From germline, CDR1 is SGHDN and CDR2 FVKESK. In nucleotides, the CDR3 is TGTGCCAGCAGCCCCCTGGCGGGGGGCGGCGCCGGGGAGCTGTTTTTT. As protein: CASSPLAGGGAGELFF.